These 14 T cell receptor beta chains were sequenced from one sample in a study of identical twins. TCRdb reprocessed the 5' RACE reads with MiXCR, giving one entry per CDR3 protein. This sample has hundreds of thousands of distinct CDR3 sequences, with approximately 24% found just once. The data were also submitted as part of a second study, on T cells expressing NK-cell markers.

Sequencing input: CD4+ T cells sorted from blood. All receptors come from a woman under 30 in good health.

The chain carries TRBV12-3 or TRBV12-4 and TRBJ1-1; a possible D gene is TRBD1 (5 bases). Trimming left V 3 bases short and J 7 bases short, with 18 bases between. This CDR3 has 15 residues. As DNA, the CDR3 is TGTGCCAGCAGTTTCGTCGATCGGACACAAAATGAAGCTTTCTTT. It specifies CASSFVDRTQNEAFF.

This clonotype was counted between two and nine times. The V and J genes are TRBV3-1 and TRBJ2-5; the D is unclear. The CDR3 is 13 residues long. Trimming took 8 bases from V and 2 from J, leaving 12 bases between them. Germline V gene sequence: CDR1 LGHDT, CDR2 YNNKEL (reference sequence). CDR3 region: CASHQRYQETQYF. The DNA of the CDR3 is TGTGCCAGCCACCAGAGATATCAAGAGACCCAGTACTTC.

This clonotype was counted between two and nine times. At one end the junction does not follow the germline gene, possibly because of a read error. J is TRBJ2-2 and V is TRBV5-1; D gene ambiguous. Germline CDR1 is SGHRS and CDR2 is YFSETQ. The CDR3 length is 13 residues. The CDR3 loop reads CASSLVLTGELFF. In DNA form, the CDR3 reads TGTGCCAGCAGCTTAGTTCTTACCGGGGAGCTGTTTTTT. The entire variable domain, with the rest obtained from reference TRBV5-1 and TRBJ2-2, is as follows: KAGVTQTPRYLIKTRGQQVTLSCSPISGHRSVSWYQQTPGQGLQFLFEYFSETQRNKGNFPGRFSGRQFSNSRSEMNVSTLELGDSALYLCASSLVLTGELFFGEGSRLTVL.

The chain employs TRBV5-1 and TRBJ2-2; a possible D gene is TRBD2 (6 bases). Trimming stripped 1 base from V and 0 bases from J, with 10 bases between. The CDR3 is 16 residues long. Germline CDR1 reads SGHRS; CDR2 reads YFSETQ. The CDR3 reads CASSLLAATNTGELFF. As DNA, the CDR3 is TGCGCCAGCAGCTTGTTAGCGGCTACGAACACCGGGGAGCTGTTTTTT.

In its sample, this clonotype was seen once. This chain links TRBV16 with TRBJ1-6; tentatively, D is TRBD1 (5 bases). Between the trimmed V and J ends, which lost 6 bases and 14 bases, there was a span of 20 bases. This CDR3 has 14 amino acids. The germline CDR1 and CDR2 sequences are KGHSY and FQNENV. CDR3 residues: CASSRPGPLFALHF. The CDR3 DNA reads TGTGCCAGCAGTCGCCCGGGACCCCTTTTCGCCCTCCACTTT.

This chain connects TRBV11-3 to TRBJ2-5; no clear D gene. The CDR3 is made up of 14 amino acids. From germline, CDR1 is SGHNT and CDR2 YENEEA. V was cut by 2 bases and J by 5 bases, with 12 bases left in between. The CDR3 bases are TGTGCCAGCAGCTTAATAGGAGTAGAGGAGACCCAGTACTTC. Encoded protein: CASSLIGVEETQYF. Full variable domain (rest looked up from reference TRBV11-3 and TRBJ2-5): EAGVVQSPRYKIIEKKQPVAFWCNPISGHNTLYWYLQNLGQGPELLIRYENEEAVDDSQLPKDRFSAERLKGVDSTLKIQPAELGDSAVYLCASSLIGVEETQYFGPGTRLLVL.

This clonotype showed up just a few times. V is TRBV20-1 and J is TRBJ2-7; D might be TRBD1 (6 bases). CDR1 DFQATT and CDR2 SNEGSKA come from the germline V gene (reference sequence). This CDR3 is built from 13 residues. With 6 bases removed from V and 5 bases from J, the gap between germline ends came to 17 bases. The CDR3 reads CSASPRAGDEQYF. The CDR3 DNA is TGCAGTGCCAGTCCAAGGGCAGGGGACGAGCAGTACTTC.

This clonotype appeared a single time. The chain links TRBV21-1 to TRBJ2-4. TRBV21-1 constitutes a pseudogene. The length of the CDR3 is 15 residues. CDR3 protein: CASSKVRLAKNIQYF. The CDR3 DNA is TGTGCCAGCAGCAAAGTCAGACTAGCCAAAAACATTCAGTACTTC.

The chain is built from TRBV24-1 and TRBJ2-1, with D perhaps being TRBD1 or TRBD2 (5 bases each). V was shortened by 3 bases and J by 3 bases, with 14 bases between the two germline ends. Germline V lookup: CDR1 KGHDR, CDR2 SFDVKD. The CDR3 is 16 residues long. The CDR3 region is CATSDKPGRHYNEQFF. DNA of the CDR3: TGTGCCACCAGTGATAAGCCGGGACGGCACTACAATGAGCAGTTCTTC.

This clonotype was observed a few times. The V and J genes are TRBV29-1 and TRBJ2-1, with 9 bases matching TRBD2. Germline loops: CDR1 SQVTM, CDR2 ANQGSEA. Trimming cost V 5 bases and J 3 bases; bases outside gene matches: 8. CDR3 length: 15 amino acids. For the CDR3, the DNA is TGCAGCGTTACAGCTAGCGGGGTCATCTACAATGAGCAGTTCTTC. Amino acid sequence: CSVTASGVIYNEQFF.

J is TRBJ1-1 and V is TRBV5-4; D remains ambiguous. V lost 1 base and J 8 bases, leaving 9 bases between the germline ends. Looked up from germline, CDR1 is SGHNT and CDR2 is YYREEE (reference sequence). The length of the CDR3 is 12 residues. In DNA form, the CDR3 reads TGTGCCAGCAGCTTGTTAAAGAAAGAAGCTTTCTTT. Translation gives CASSLLKKEAFF. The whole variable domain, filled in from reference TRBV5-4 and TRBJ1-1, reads ETGVTQSPTHLIKTRGQQVTLRCSSQSGHNTVSWYQQALGQGPQFIFQYYREEENGRGNFPPRFSGLQFPNYSSELNVNALELDDSALYLCASSLLKKEAFFGQGTRLTVV.

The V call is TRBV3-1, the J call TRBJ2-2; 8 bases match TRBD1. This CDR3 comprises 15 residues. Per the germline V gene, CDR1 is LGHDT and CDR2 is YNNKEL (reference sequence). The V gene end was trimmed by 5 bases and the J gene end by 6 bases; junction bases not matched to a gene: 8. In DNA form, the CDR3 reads TGTGCCAGCAGCACAGGGGGTACTTTCCCCGGGGAGCTGTTTTTT. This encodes CASSTGGTFPGELFF.

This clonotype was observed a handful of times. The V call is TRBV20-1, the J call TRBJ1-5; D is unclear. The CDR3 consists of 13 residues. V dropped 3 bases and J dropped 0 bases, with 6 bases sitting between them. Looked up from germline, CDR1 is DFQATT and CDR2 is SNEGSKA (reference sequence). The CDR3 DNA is TGCAGTGCTAGGGCAGATAGCAATCAGCCCCAGCATTTT. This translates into CSARADSNQPQHF.

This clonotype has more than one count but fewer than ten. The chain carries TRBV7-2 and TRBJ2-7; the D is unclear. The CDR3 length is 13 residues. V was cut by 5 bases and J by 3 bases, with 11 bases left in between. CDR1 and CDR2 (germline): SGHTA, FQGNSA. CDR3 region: CASSPRQFYEQYF. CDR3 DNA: TGTGCCAGCAGCCCCCGTCAGTTCTACGAGCAGTACTTC. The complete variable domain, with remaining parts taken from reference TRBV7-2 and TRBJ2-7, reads GAGVSQSPSNKVTEKGKDVELRCDPISGHTALYWYRQSLGQGLEFLIYFQGNSAPDKSGLPSDRFSAERTGGSVSTLTIQRTQQEDSAVYLCASSPRQFYEQYFGPGTRLTVT.